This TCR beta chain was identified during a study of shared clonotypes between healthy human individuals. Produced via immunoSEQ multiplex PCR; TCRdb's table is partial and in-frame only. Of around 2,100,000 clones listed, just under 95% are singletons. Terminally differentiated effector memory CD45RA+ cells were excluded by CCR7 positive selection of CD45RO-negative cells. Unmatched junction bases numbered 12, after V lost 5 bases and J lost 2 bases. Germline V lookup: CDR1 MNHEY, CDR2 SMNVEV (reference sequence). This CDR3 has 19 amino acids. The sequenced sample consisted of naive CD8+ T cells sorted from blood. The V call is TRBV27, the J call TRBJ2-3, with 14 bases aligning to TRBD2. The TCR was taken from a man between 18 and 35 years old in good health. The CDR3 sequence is CASSPPRLAGGRPTDTQYF. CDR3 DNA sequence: TGTGCCAGCAGTCCTCCCAGACTAGCGGGAGGGCGGCCCACAGATACGCAGTATTTT.